This T cell receptor (beta chain) appears in the sequencing data of a study of Graves' ophthalmopathy and Graves' hyperthyroidism. TCR beta CDR3 amplification used RNA transcripts. After a first-round RT-PCR with HTBI primers, a second-round multiplex PCR was run. TCRdb used MiXCR to reprocess the multiplex PCR reads, holding one entry per CDR3 protein. The sample includes under 60,000 distinct CDR3 sequences, roughly 46% seen only once; the top ten take roughly 4.7%. Per germline, CDR1 LNHDA and CDR2 SQIVND (reference sequence). The CDR3 has 14 residues. V shed 3 bases and J shed 4 bases, with 12 bases lying between them. Every ophthalmopathy donor presented moderate-to-severe activity, CAS ≥3, NOSPECS ≥4 and duration under 3 months.

This sequence was found in an adult woman with Graves' ophthalmopathy. Sequenced sample: peripheral blood. The chain couples TRBV19 to TRBJ1-2; weak D call: TRBD1 (6 bases). DNA for the CDR3: TGTGCCAGTAGTATCGGGGGGCTCGGCTATGGCTACACCTTC. Translation: CASSIGGLGYGYTF.